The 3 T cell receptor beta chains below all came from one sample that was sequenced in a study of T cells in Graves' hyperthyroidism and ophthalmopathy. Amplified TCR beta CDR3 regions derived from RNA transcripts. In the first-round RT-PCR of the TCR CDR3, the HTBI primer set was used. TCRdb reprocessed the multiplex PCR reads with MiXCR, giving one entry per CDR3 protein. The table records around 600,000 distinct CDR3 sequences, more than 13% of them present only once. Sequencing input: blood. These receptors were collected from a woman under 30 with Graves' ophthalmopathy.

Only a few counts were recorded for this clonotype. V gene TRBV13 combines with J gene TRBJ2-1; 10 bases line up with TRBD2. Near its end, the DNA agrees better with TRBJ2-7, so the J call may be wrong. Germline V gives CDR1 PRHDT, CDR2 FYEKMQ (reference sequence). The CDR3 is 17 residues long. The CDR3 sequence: CASSFRTSGRSYNEQYF. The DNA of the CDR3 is TGTGCCAGCAGCTTTCGGACTAGCGGACGCTCCTACAATGAGCAGTACTTC.

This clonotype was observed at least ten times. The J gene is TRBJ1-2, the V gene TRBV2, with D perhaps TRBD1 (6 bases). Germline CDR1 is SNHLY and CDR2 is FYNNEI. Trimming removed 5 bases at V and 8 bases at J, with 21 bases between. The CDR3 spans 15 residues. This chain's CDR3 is CASSLYYRESGGYTF. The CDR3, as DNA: TGTGCCAGCAGTCTCTATTACAGGGAATCGGGAGGCTACACCTTC.

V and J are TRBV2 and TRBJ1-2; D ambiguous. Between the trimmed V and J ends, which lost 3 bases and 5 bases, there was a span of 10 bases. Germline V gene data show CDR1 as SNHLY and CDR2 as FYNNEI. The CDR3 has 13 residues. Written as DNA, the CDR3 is TGTGCCAGCAGTGACCTGGGGTTATATGGCTACACCTTC. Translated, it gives CASSDLGLYGYTF.